This record looks at one T cell receptor (beta chain) sequence and its context. This entry belongs to a study of control samples from healthy donors and cancer patients. Assay: immunoSEQ multiplex PCR; the TCRdb copy retains only in-frame clones and omits some. The sample consists of about 140,000 clones, 94% of them appearing once. V was trimmed by 4 bases and J by 8 bases, leaving 17 bases between them. Germline V CDR1 and CDR2: PRHDT, FYEKMQ (reference sequence). The CDR3 totals 14 residues. The chain couples TRBV13 to TRBJ1-2; D possibly corresponds to TRBD1 (6 bases). This clonotype was sampled from a man aged 35 to 55 in good health. Sequenced sample: blood. CDR3 residues: CASSWTDPSGGYTF. For the CDR3, the DNA is TGTGCCAGCAGCTGGACAGACCCTTCAGGAGGCTACACCTTC.